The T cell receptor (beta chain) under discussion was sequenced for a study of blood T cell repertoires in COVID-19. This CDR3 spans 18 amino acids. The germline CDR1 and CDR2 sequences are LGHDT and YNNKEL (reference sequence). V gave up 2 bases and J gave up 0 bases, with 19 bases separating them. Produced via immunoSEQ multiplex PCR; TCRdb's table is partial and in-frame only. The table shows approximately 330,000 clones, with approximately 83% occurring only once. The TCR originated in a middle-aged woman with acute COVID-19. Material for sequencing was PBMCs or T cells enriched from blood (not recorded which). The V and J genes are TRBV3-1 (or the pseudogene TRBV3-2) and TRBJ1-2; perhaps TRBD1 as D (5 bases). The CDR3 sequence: CASSQSAGLVKANYGYTF. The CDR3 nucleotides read TGTGCCAGCAGCCAATCGGCAGGGCTAGTTAAAGCTAACTATGGCTACACCTTC.